This entry lists 22 T cell receptor beta chains sequenced from one sample in a study of blood T cell repertoires in COVID-19. The method was immunoSEQ multiplex PCR; TCRdb's version includes in-frame clones alone and lacks a portion of them. Of about 89,000 clones in the sample, 81% are singletons; the top ten hold around 10%. The sequenced sample consisted of peripheral blood. Source of these receptors: a woman older than 75 with acute or convalescent COVID-19.

V and J are TRBV10-3 and TRBJ2-5, with D perhaps matching TRBD1 (6 bases). The ends were cut back, 0 bases at V and 5 bases at J, with 16 bases in the middle. CDR1 and CDR2 from the germline V gene are ENHRY and SYGVKD. CDR3 size: 16 residues. The CDR3 coding sequence is TGTGCCATCAGTGAGTCGAACAGGGTGATGGTGGAGACCCAGTACTTC. Protein: CAISESNRVMVETQYF.

This clone was detected only a few times. This chain connects TRBV5-1 to TRBJ1-4, with D possibly matching TRBD1 (6 bases). The CDR3 consists of 16 residues. The V end was cut by 2 bases, the J end by 2 bases, with 13 bases between. Germline assignment: CDR1 SGHRS and CDR2 YFSETQ. CDR3 sequence: CASSFLQGSTNEKLFF. CDR3 sequence (DNA): TGCGCCAGCAGCTTTTTACAGGGTTCGACTAATGAAAAACTGTTTTTT.

V and J are TRBV3-1 (or the pseudogene TRBV3-2) and TRBJ2-3; D perhaps matches TRBD2 (5 bases). CDR3 length: 15 residues. CDR1 is LGHDT and CDR2 is YNNKEL in the germline V gene (reference sequence). Between the trimmed V and J ends, which lost 2 bases and 6 bases, there was a span of 15 bases. The CDR3 DNA sequence: TGTGCCAGCAGCCAACCCGGGCTAGCAACGGATACGCAGTATTTT. It yields the protein CASSQPGLATDTQYF.

The chain recombines TRBV10-3 with TRBJ2-7; 8 positions agree with TRBD1. The CDR3 spans 17 residues. Germline V lookup: CDR1 ENHRY, CDR2 SYGVKD. Unmatched junction bases numbered 13, after V lost 4 bases and J lost 2 bases. The CDR3 is CAISGTIRDRNTYEQYF. CDR3 DNA sequence: TGTGCCATCAGTGGCACGATCCGGGACAGGAATACCTACGAGCAGTACTTC.

The chain links TRBV6-5 to TRBJ2-7; 9 bases align to TRBD2. Germline loops: CDR1 MNHEY, CDR2 SVGAGI. The CDR3 loop spans 15 amino acids. Losses at the gene ends were 4 bases for V and 3 bases for J; bases not matched to a gene: 7. The chain's CDR3 is CASSSPSGARYEQYF. The CDR3 region has the DNA TGTGCCAGCAGTTCTCCTAGCGGGGCACGCTACGAGCAGTACTTC.

This clone was seen just once. The chain recombines TRBV5-1 with TRBJ2-2, with D tentatively TRBD2 (7 bases). Looked up from germline, CDR1 is SGHRS and CDR2 is YFSETQ. The CDR3 is made up of 16 amino acids. The V and J ends lost 2 bases and 4 bases respectively, with 15 bases between them. The DNA for the CDR3 is TGCGCCAGCAGCTTAGGGGGGGTGCCTGGCACCGGGGAGCTGTTTTTT. Protein: CASSLGGVPGTGELFF.

The gene calls are TRBV29-1 and TRBJ1-2, with D tentatively TRBD1 (5 bases). Per the germline V gene, CDR1 is SQVTM and CDR2 is ANQGSEA. V was trimmed by 4 bases and J by 2 bases, leaving 8 bases between them. There are 12 residues in the CDR3. The CDR3 loop reads CSVGTGNYGYTF. CDR3 DNA sequence: TGCAGCGTTGGCACAGGAAACTATGGCTACACCTTC.

Many counts were recorded for this clone. This chain connects TRBV7-9 to TRBJ1-1; D is unresolved. This CDR3 spans 13 amino acids. CDR1 is SEHNR and CDR2 is FQNEAQ in the germline V gene (reference sequence). The ends were cut back, 5 bases at V and 3 bases at J, with 10 bases in the middle. The CDR3 sequence: CASSHSLDTEAFF. In DNA form, the CDR3 reads TGTGCCAGCAGCCACTCTTTGGACACTGAAGCTTTCTTT.

This chain uses TRBV10-3 with TRBJ1-5, with 10 bases lining up with TRBD1. J lost 5 bases, V lost 6 bases, and 19 bases had no gene match. The CDR3 spans 19 residues. Germline CDR1 ENHRY, CDR2 SYGVKD. CDR3 sequence: CAIRAAPGQGNIGDQPQHF. The CDR3 DNA reads as TGTGCCATCAGGGCCGCACCGGGACAGGGGAATATTGGCGATCAGCCCCAGCATTTT.

This rearrangement joins TRBV6-2 or TRBV6-3 to TRBJ1-2; D gene ambiguous. The CDR3 loop spans 15 amino acids. V was shortened by 5 bases and J by 1 base, with 14 bases between the two germline ends. CDR1 and CDR2 from the germline V gene are MNHEY and SVGEGT. CDR3 region: CASSDGARNNYGYTF. CDR3 DNA sequence: TGTGCCAGCAGTGACGGAGCACGTAATAACTATGGCTACACCTTC.

V usage is TRBV28 and J usage is TRBJ2-6, with 7 bases that match TRBD1. CDR1 MDHEN and CDR2 SYDVKM come from the germline V gene. The CDR3 is 15 residues long. The J segment lost 8 bases and the V segment lost 5 bases, leaving 9 bases of the junction unmatched. This CDR3 is CASSPQGFSTNVLTF. The CDR3 DNA sequence: TGTGCCAGCAGTCCACAGGGGTTCTCGACCAACGTCCTGACTTTC.

The chain recombines TRBV9 with TRBJ2-5; TRBD1 matches 7 bases. The CDR3 has 14 residues. Germline CDR1 and CDR2: SGDLS and YYNGEE. V dropped 0 bases and J dropped 5; count of bases not matched to a gene: 4. As DNA, the CDR3 is TGTGCCAGCAGCGTAGATGACAGGGTTGAGACCCAGTACTTC. As protein: CASSVDDRVETQYF.

This rearrangement joins TRBV19 to TRBJ1-6; 7 bases align to TRBD1. V gave up 3 bases and J gave up 9 bases; unmatched junction bases: 5. Germline-derived CDR1 and CDR2 are LNHDA and SQIVND (reference sequence). This CDR3 spans 14 amino acids. DNA of the CDR3: TGTGCCAGTAGTATTGGCAGGGGGAGTTCACCCCTCCACTTT. It codes for CASSIGRGSSPLHF.

This clone appeared a single time. This CDR3 is CASSLAGREYQPQHF. CDR3 bases: TGTGCCAGCAGCTTGGCGGGACGGGAGTATCAGCCCCAGCATTTT. V and J are TRBV5-5 and TRBJ1-5; tentatively, D is TRBD1 (5 bases). The germline V gene encodes CDR1 SGHKS and CDR2 YYEKEE (reference sequence). Trimming pared 0 bases from V and 5 bases from J, leaving 12 bases between. The CDR3 loop spans 15 amino acids. The full variable domain, rest sourced from reference TRBV5-5 and TRBJ1-5, is DAGVTQSPTHLIKTRGQQVTLRCSPISGHKSVSWYQQVLGQGPQFIFQYYEKEERGRGNFPDRFSARQFPNYSSELNVNALLLGDSALYLCASSLAGREYQPQHFGDGTRLSIL.

The gene calls are TRBV28 and TRBJ1-4; D call uncertain. The CDR3 covers 16 residues. The V end lost 5 bases, the J end lost 0 bases, and 13 bases lay between the germline ends. Germline V gene sequence: CDR1 MDHEN, CDR2 SYDVKM. The CDR3 DNA follows: TGTGCCAGCAGTGCCCGGGAGGACGCAACTAATGAAAAACTGTTTTTT. Amino acid sequence: CASSAREDATNEKLFF.

This clone appeared a single time. The chain is built from TRBV5-8 and TRBJ2-2; weak D call: TRBD2 (6 bases). V dropped 4 bases and J dropped 1 base, with 20 bases sitting between them. CDR1 and CDR2 (germline): SGHTS, YDEGEE. This CDR3 spans 18 amino acids. The CDR3 here is CASSRSQGLNRNTGELFF. Here the CDR3 DNA reads TGTGCCAGCAGCCGAAGCCAGGGACTCAATAGGAACACCGGGGAGCTGTTTTTT.

The chain recombines TRBV3-1 (or the pseudogene TRBV3-2) with TRBJ2-5; D might be TRBD1 (6 bases). Trimming took 4 bases from V and 4 from J, leaving 10 bases between them. Germline V gene data show CDR1 as LGHDT and CDR2 as YNNKEL (reference sequence). The CDR3 is 13 residues long. CDR3 sequence (DNA): TGTGCCAGCAGCCCGACAGGTCTAGAGACCCAGTACTTC. Its translation is CASSPTGLETQYF.

The V call is TRBV9, the J call TRBJ1-5, with 10 bases lining up with TRBD1. Looked up from germline, CDR1 is SGDLS and CDR2 is YYNGEE. The CDR3 is 15 residues long. With V trimmed by 4 bases and J by 2 bases, 3 bases remained unmatched. The CDR3 loop reads CASSRTGGGNQPQHF. DNA for the CDR3: TGTGCCAGCAGCCGGACAGGGGGGGGCAATCAGCCCCAGCATTTT. The variable domain in full, with the rest retrieved from reference TRBV9 and TRBJ1-5, is DSGVTQTPKHLITATGQRVTLRCSPRSGDLSVYWYQQSLDQGLQFLIQYYNGEERAKGNILERFSAQQFPDLHSELNLSSLELGDSALYFCASSRTGGGNQPQHFGDGTRLSIL.

This clone was seen just once. This chain joins TRBV20-1 and TRBJ2-1; TRBD2 is a possible D gene (6 bases). The germline V gene encodes CDR1 DFQATT and CDR2 SNEGSKA (reference sequence). The CDR3 covers 11 residues. Trimming took off 6 bases at V and 13 bases at J, with 16 bases between the two ends. CDR3 DNA: TGCAGTGCAGAGACTAGGGAGTCCCAGTTCTTC. It is translated as CSAETRESQFF.

The chain joins TRBV9 to TRBJ1-1; D remains unclear. This CDR3 is built from 14 residues. Trimming removed 2 bases at V and 1 base at J, with 9 bases between. CDR1 SGDLS and CDR2 YYNGEE come from the germline V gene. The CDR3 reads CASSVLLGNTEAFF. CDR3 coding DNA: TGTGCCAGCAGCGTTCTTCTAGGGAACACTGAAGCTTTCTTT.

The J gene is TRBJ1-2, the V gene TRBV5-1; 7 nucleotides match TRBD1. The CDR3 sequence is 13 residues long. Trimming took 5 bases from V and 8 from J; bases not matched to a gene: 9. Germline V gives CDR1 SGHRS, CDR2 YFSETQ. CDR3 sequence (DNA): TGCGCCAGCAGGAGAGACAGGGTGACGGGCTACACCTTC. Protein product: CASRRDRVTGYTF.

The gene calls are TRBV7-8 and TRBJ1-6; 7 bases align to TRBD1. The ends lost 5 bases at V and 7 bases at J; junction bases unmatched: 8. CDR1 and CDR2 (germline): SGHVS, FQNEAQ. The CDR3 extends over 15 amino acids. CDR3 in amino acids: CASSPGTVRNSPLHF. The CDR3 nucleotides read TGTGCCAGCAGCCCCGGGACAGTCCGGAATTCACCCCTCCACTTT.